This T cell receptor beta chain came from a study of blood T cell repertoires in COVID-19 (TCRdb year 2020). With regard to the full study: The collaborator samples originated in the United States, Italy and Spain and spanned the acute and convalescent phases of COVID-19. The material from the prospective study consisted of cDNA or gDNA derived from T cells, B-cell-depleted T cells, or PBMCs. The dataset comprised deeply sampled blood TCRbeta repertoires from subjects exposed to, actively infected with, or recovered from COVID-19. A freely available public database, intended as a resource for researchers studying the immune response to SARS-CoV-2, is where the repertoires were released. Samples were obtained from the ongoing ImmuneRACE study (first 160 participants) and from 1,254 subjects provided by 6 global collaborators. A de-identified subject ID, COVID-19 status, age in years and sex were almost always included in the sample metadata. Where available, HLA class I and class II types were obtained from metadata supplied by the sample provider rather than from assay-based typing.

TCRbeta CDR3 regions were amplified from genomic DNA using the immunoSEQ Assay, a bias-controlled multiplex PCR. The study's processing was this. The number of nucleated cells in each sample was estimated by amplification of reference gene primers within the assay. Sequence reads were collapsed and filtered to measure the absolute abundance of every unique TCRbeta CDR3 rearrangement. For each sample, productive Simpson clonality was calculated as the square root of Simpson's diversity index over productive rearrangements. Not all clones reach the TCRdb copy of this immuneACCESS table, which keeps in-frame sequences only. Checked studies attribute under half of the gap to unresolved V genes and leave the rest unexplained. That table gives V, J and clone size, and the DNA gave D and trimming. This sample gives 190,000 or so clones in total; roughly 90% of them show up just once. 7.5% to 10% of the sample rests with the top ten.

Trimming takes 7 bases off V and 2 bases off J; junction bases not matched to a gene: 7. The CDR3 has 16 amino acids, counting the end cysteine and phenylalanine. The DNA shown is the 48-base CDR3, in frame from base 1. The germline V gene encodes CDR1 SNHLY and CDR2 FYNNEI. This clone came up a few times. Its target antigen remains unknown. No much larger clonotype is one base removed from it; base qualities were not supplied. Results and caveats for the whole study, not just this receptor: The amount of clinical and demographic metadata varied by source and participant and was provided uncurated.

In the prospective study, participants were roughly 18 to 95 years old, resided in 24 geographic areas of the United States, and were enrolled through a virtual design. Cohort assignment in the prospective study relied on participant-reported clinical history from a screening survey and a study questionnaire. Recovered participants in ImmuneRACE Cohort 3 were defined as having two consecutive negative NP/OP PCR tests, clearance from a healthcare professional, or resolution of symptoms. Mobile phlebotomists in the prospective study collected whole blood, serum and a nasopharyngeal or oropharyngeal swab from every participant. Prospective study participants could optionally give additional blood draws and questionnaires over a roughly two-month period. Blood samples from the prospective study were shipped frozen or at room temperature prior to DNA extraction.

The TCR comes from a woman in her late teens or twenties who had recovered from COVID-19. The sample taken for sequencing was PBMCs or T cells enriched from blood (not recorded which). The chain employs TRBV2 and TRBJ2-5, with 13 bases in between that match TRBD2. At the DNA level, the sequence is TGTGCCAGCATTCGGACTAGCGGGGGCCAACAAGAGACCCAGTACTTC. Translated, it gives CASIRTSGGQQETQYF. Outside the CDR3, residues come from the reference TRBV2 and TRBJ2-5 proteins, so the full variable domain is: EPEVTQTPSHQVTQMGQEVILRCVPISNHLYFYWYRQILGQKVEFLVSFYNNEISEKSEIFDDQFSVERPDGSNFTLKIRSTKLEDSAMYFCASIRTSGGQQETQYFGPGTRLLVL.